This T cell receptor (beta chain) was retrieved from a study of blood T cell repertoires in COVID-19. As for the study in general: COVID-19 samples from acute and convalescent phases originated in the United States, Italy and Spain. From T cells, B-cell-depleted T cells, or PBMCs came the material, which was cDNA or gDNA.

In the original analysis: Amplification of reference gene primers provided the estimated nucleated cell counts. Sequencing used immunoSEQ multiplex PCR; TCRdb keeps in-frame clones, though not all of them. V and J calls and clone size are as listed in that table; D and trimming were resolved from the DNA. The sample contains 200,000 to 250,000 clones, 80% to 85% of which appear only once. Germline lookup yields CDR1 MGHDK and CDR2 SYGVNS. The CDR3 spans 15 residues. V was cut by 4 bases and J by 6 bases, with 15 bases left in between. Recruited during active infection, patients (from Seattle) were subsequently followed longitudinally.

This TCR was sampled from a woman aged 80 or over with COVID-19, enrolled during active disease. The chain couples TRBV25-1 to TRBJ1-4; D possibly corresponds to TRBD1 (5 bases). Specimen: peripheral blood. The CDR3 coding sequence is TGTGCCAGCAGTGGTTGGACGGGGGGAGATGAAAAACTGTTTTTT. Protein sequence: CASSGWTGGDEKLFF. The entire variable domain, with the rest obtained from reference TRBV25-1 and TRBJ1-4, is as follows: EADIYQTPRYLVIGTGKKITLECSQTMGHDKMYWYQQDPGMELHLIHYSYGVNSTEKGDLSSESTVSRIRTEHFPLTLESARPSHTSQYLCASSGWTGGDEKLFFGSGTQLSVL.